The rows below give T cell receptor beta chains drawn from one sample of a study of PD-L1 blockade in urothelial cancer. TCRdb's table, derived via immunoSEQ multiplex PCR, lists solely in-frame clones and lacks some. The data contain tens of thousands of clones, around 89% of them seen just once; the ten biggest clones take up 0.85% to 1%. This material consisted of PBMCs, taken around atezolizumab (anti-PD-L1) treatment. The receptor set was obtained from a woman older than 75 with urothelial cancer. CDR3s include the opening cysteine and the closing phenylalanine or tryptophan. Only some rows state a clone size, as once, few, many or a class for expanded clones.

j_call v_call clone_size cdr3_aa
TRBJ2-7 TRBV29-1 . CSVATSGRANEQYF
TRBJ2-5 TRBV27 . CASSLRIPGLIQETQYF
TRBJ2-3 TRBV2 . CASTEGDQVDTQYF
TRBJ2-1 TRBV28 once CASSSRDWERDEQFF
TRBJ1-1 TRBV29-1 . CSVTGTENTRAFF
TRBJ2-3 TRBV11-2 . CASSLKLGLADTQYF
TRBJ2-5 TRBV5-4 once CASSSWTEETQYF
TRBJ2-7 TRBV5-1 . CASSPTGGEQYF
TRBJ2-7 TRBV5-4 . CASSRTGGLEQYF
TRBJ2-5 TRBV18 . CASSPPSGQGGETQYF
TRBJ2-2 TRBV10-3 once CAISELSPKNTGELFF
TRBJ2-2 TRBV5-4 . CASSSGGRADTGELFF
TRBJ2-5 TRBV19 . CASSNQPRETQYF
TRBJ2-5 TRBV30 . CAWTSGQETQYF
TRBJ2-1 TRBV9 . CASSALTSGRFNEQFF
TRBJ1-1 TRBV30 . CAWSTDPGNYMNTEAFF
TRBJ1-1 TRBV5-1 . CASSSGGGLNTEAFF
TRBJ1-2 TRBV7-3 . CASSLLGTPAGGYTF
TRBJ2-7 TRBV28 . CASSSGHPQNYEQYF
TRBJ2-7 TRBV19 . CASSIPGGSYEQYF
TRBJ2-7 TRBV30 . CASGGVAGPYEQYF
TRBJ2-2 TRBV23-1 . CASSRSTRTGELFF
TRBJ2-7 TRBV28 once CASSFSRLAGEQYF
TRBJ2-7 TRBV29-1 . CSAKSGAPYEQYF
TRBJ1-2 TRBV27 . CASWDRSNYGYTF
TRBJ2-1 TRBV4-2 . CASSQDSSSEDGGEQFF
TRBJ1-2 TRBV7-8 . CASSKPGQVAGVNGYTF
TRBJ2-1 TRBV4-1 . CASSREAARAHNEQFF
TRBJ2-1 TRBV10-3 . CAISFLAGGYNEQFF
TRBJ2-1 TRBV2 . CASSGLPGDEQFF
TRBJ2-3 TRBV5-1 . CASSLIPGVGDTQYF
TRBJ1-3 TRBV10-1 . CASSEIGHSRNTIYF
TRBJ1-4 TRBV19 . CASSRQGGKLFF
TRBJ2-5 TRBV28 . CASSSTLPGTVRQETQYF
TRBJ1-1 TRBV6-1 . CASSEAGRGKAFF
TRBJ2-3 TRBV14 . CASSPRRLAASTDTQYF